This is a list of T cell receptor beta chains from one sample in a study of beta chain features in type 1 diabetes. Clones were sequenced by immunoSEQ multiplex PCR, and TCRdb holds only the in-frame ones, with some missing. The sample yields approximately 470,000 clones, approximately 30% seen once. The sample was naive CD4+ T cells from blood. The receptors were gathered from a man aged 18 to 29 in good health. The CDR3 runs from the conserved cysteine through the conserved F or W. The order of the fields is D gene, J gene, clone size, V gene, CDR3 protein, CDR3 DNA. A D gene is named only where the DNA matches it firmly. The size entry is marked missing in some rows and otherwise reads once, few, many or a size class.

TRBD1,TRBJ1-2,.,TRBV5-1,CASSSGQGYGYTF,TGCGCCAGCAGCTCCGGACAGGGATATGGCTACACCTTC
.,TRBJ2-2,.,TRBV9,CASSFGNTGELFF,TGTGCCAGCAGCTTCGGGAACACCGGGGAGCTGTTTTTT
TRBD2,TRBJ2-7,.,TRBV6-1,CASSEGVTSGEYYEQYF,TGTGCCAGCAGTGAAGGGGTGACTAGCGGAGAGTACTACGAGCAGTACTTC
.,TRBJ2-6,.,TRBV6-5,CASSYMRSGANVLTF,TGTGCCAGCAGTTATATGAGATCTGGGGCCAACGTCCTGACTTTC
TRBD1,TRBJ2-2,few,TRBV11-1,CASSLRQGTGELFF,TGTGCCAGCAGCCTCCGACAGGGGACCGGGGAGCTGTTTTTT
TRBD1,TRBJ1-1,once,TRBV30,CAWSLQGLNTEAFF,TGTGCCTGGAGTTTACAGGGGTTGAACACTGAAGCTTTCTTT
.,TRBJ2-5,few,TRBV23-1,CATEGRGLYF,TGCGCCACCGAAGGCCGAGGGCTATACTTC
TRBD2,TRBJ2-2,few,TRBV30,CAWETSGANTGELFF,TGTGCCTGGGAGACTAGCGGAGCGAACACCGGGGAGCTGTTTTTT
.,TRBJ2-1,.,TRBV6-5,CASSQNNEQFF,TGTGCCAGCAGCCAAAACAATGAGCAGTTCTTC
.,TRBJ2-2,.,TRBV28,CASREAGPNTGELFF,TGTGCCAGCAGGGAGGCAGGGCCGAACACCGGGGAGCTGTTTTTT
TRBD2,TRBJ2-1,.,TRBV5-1,CASSLEGLPYNEQFF,TGCGCCAGCAGCTTGGAGGGACTACCCTACAATGAGCAGTTCTTC
.,TRBJ2-6,.,TRBV9,CASSPRPPGVAGANVLTF,TGTGCCAGCAGCCCCCGCCCTCCGGGAGTTGCTGGGGCCAACGTCCTGACTTTC
TRBD1,TRBJ1-1,few,TRBV7-9,CASSSSTGGDTEAFF,TGTGCCAGCAGCTCCTCGACAGGGGGTGACACTGAAGCTTTCTTT
TRBD2,TRBJ2-7,few,TRBV7-2,CASSAGLAGTYEQYF,TGTGCCAGCAGTGCCGGACTAGCGGGAACATACGAGCAGTACTTC
.,TRBJ2-2,few,TRBV5-1,CASRELVQENGELFF,TGCGCCAGCCGGGAGCTAGTCCAGGAGAACGGGGAGCTGTTTTTT
TRBD1,TRBJ2-7,.,TRBV30,CAWSLDRGYEQYF,TGTGCCTGGAGCTTAGACAGGGGTTACGAGCAGTACTTC
.,TRBJ2-4,.,TRBV10-3,CAISERSYVAKNIQYF,TGTGCCATCAGTGAGCGGTCGTACGTGGCCAAAAACATTCAGTACTTC